The text below deals with one T cell receptor (beta chain). This clone showed up just a few times. What antigen it recognizes has not been identified. No quality values exist for individual bases; no much larger clone is one base distant. This sample is part of a study of cytomegalovirus exposure and HLA in healthy donors (dated by TCRdb to the late 2010s). At the level of the whole study: An earlier analysis of fewer than 750 of the donors reported 276 Gb of sequence data and 90 million to 120 million unique TCR beta sequences obtained from 150 million to 200 million T cells. Besides the first cohort of about 730 subjects, a separate validation cohort made up of roughly 120 different subjects was used. To study patterns of TCR occurrence, a later analysis re-analyzed previously published TCR beta repertoires from several hundred donors and added high-resolution HLA genotyping. Donor age, sex, ethnicity and CMV serostatus were collected together with the repertoire data. Typing coverage differed by locus: A, B, C, DRB1 and DQB1 were typed in roughly 620-630 donors, DQA1 in 522, DPA1 in 600 to 610, and DPB1 in about 450. Of the roughly 400 genotyped donors, about 80% fell in the genetic ancestry cluster associated with self-reported Caucasian donors. A later genetic analysis used genome-wide SNP genotypes for about 55% of the 666 donors, treating that subset as a discovery cohort. To decide whether each TCR beta V gene segment behaved as functional or pseudogenic, an earlier analysis of over 500 of the donors relied on high-throughput TCR beta sequencing. High-throughput TCR immunosequencing, statistical association of individual TCRs with disease status, and machine learning were combined to predict cytomegalovirus infection status. All discovery cohort repertoires had been generated using a single sequencing platform. An early release covering roughly 640 HLA-typed donors comprised about 320 gigabases of sequencing data and 85 million or so unique TCR sequences. Several DR-DQ haplotypes were handled as single units for association and clustering because linkage in the cohort was strong. HLA typing covered class I and class II loci at four-digit resolution. The study aimed to test whether cataloging public T cell receptors could reveal signatures of past pathogen exposure. In the later analysis, no new phenotypic data were used to find candidate immune exposures; instead, reliance was placed on TCR beta sequences and their occurrence across donors. The study used immunosequencing to profile the T cell repertoires of approximately 630 subjects and linked those repertoires to cytomegalovirus serostatus. Among 300 to 500 genotyped donors of the cohort, an average of about 240,000 unique TCR beta nucleotide sequences was sequenced per donor, of which 15% to 20% were non-productive.

In total, 500 to 700 healthy bone marrow donors made up the cohort. Cohort members were all nominally healthy when sampled, although unrecorded immune exposures were likely present. The donor was CMV seropositive and was included in the group of 300 or so seropositive cohort members. Each donor provided a peripheral blood sample, and peripheral blood mononuclear cells were used for TCR beta sequencing. Genomic DNA extraction from the blood cell samples was performed with the Qiagen DNeasy Blood Extraction Kit. General conclusions and limits of the study: Cytomegalovirus status was reported to be diagnosed by the classifier with high specificity and sensitivity in both the original and validation cohorts. A group of highly shared sequence variants was considered likely to be a technical artifact of the sequencing pipeline. Most TCR sequences were observed very rarely across donors, whereas some public TCRs were present in many individuals. A later analysis associated around 16,000 TCR beta sequences with specific HLA alleles at a false discovery rate of 0.05. Only TCR beta chains were sequenced in this cohort, and the absence of alpha or paired-chain data limited detectable features. In vitro tests confirmed that a few of the cytomegalovirus-associated TCR beta chains recognize cytomegalovirus antigens. The earlier analysis of 587 of the donors excluded seventeen rarely observed V segments, including chromosome 9 orphons, because counts were too low. Immune exposure information for the cohort was limited to CMV serostatus. Because HLA typing was unavailable for some donors at each locus, only the typed subset was used in association tests. Linkage disequilibrium might explain the correlated functional status among segregating V segments, but an unknown experimental factor could not be ruled out. In a later analysis, HLA-associated TCR beta chains showed more clonal expansion and lower generation probabilities than non-associated chains that were equally common. A further reported finding was that TCR beta sequences accurately predicted the HLA-A and HLA-B alleles for most subjects in the first cohort. In an earlier analysis of around 600 of the donors, most TCR beta V segments were observed in productive rearrangements about 87% or about 30% of the time, broadly matching IMGT annotations. In the study, around 150 TCR beta chains were listed as associated with cytomegalovirus. An association between a missense DCLRE1C variant and V-gene and J-gene trimming of TCR beta chains was found in a later genetic analysis and replicated in an independent cohort. According to the authors, the approach could potentially be generalized to other disease states and immunological phenotypes. Most CMV-associated TCR beta chains appeared to be HLA-restricted in a later analysis, and the HLA associations seemed to be driven largely by CMV exposure. Strong co-occurrence of HLA alleles, especially DR and DQ, made assigning TCR associations to individual alleles difficult. According to a later analysis, parvovirus B19, influenza, CMV and Epstein-Barr virus appeared linked to several top co-occurrence clusters. In a later analysis, the rate of TCR association differed among HLA loci, with DRB1 alleles having the most associated TCRs and HLA-C alleles having the fewest. Compared with the approximately 700-donor mean, donors in an Asian-associated ancestry cluster had fewer N-insertions in productive TCRs, according to a later genetic analysis. Roughly uniform sequencing depth across donors was assumed in presence/absence analyses, although this assumption may not hold.

The library was prepared using the immunoSEQ multiplex PCR assay. For the multiplex PCR, a mixture combining 60 forward primers for TCR Vbeta segments and 13 reverse primers for TCR Jbeta segments was used. Amplification of the CDR3 region of rearranged TCR beta genes was performed with a multiplex PCR assay on genomic DNA. The Illumina HiSeq System was used to sequence the amplified TCR beta libraries as 87-base-pair reads. The paper's processing steps were these. Across the 666 repertoires, a later analysis counted 78 million or so unique TCR beta chains, some 11 million of which were shared by at least two donors. A nearest-neighbor algorithm error-corrected the raw reads and collapsed the reads into unique sequences, merging closely related sequences to remove PCR and sequencing errors. To assign V, D and J gene segments, CDR3 sequences were aligned to IMGT reference sequences. For a sequence to be retained, at least a six-nucleotide match to both a V gene segment and a J gene segment was required. A rearrangement was called productive if the CDR3 had no stop codons and remained in frame with V and J, and every other rearrangement was called non-productive. Following IMGT convention, CDR3 was defined as the stretch from the second conserved V-encoded cysteine up to the conserved J-encoded phenylalanine. The earlier analysis of 550 to 650 of the donors excluded any sequence lacking an unambiguous match to a single V gene segment. In an earlier analysis of 587 of the donors, V segments were called functional above 56.7% productive rearrangements and were called segregating when the between-donor standard deviation exceeded 5%. A statistical classification framework was built to diagnose cytomegalovirus status from the catalog of TCR beta chain sequences. V and J gene assignment, in a later analysis, came from comparing TCR nucleotide sequences with IMGT/GENE-DB human TR gene sequences. In a later analysis, CDR3 sequences and most-parsimonious VDJ recombination scenarios were assigned using the TCRdist pipeline. In a later analysis, every TCR beta chain was defined by the combination of its CDR3 amino acid sequence and its V-gene family, and reads without a unique V-gene family were dropped. To address suspected cross-contamination and a sequencing artifact, a later analysis removed 592 highly shared, low-generation-probability nucleotide sequences. In a later analysis, a clonal expansion index for each public chain was calculated from normalized within-repertoire ranks of inferred template counts. In a later analysis, generation probabilities were computed using a VDJ recombination model fitted to out-of-frame rearrangements, and the results were checked against IGoR. In a later analysis, TCR-TCR, TCR-HLA and TCR-CMV co-occurrence was scored with hypergeometric tests, and a repertoire-size bias correction was applied to TCR pairs. To estimate false discovery rates, a later analysis permuted the HLA or CMV assignments 20 times. In a later analysis, co-occurring TCRs were grouped using DBSCAN, and TCRdist sequence similarity was added for clustering within HLA-allele-positive subsets. Co-occurrence clustering excluded repertoires with fewer than 30,000 or more than 120,000 public chains, plus five with anomalous nucleotide sharing. TCRdb mirrors the immuneACCESS table, restricted to in-frame sequences. Some clones are absent from its copies; in checked studies, under half trace to an unresolved V gene, and the reason for the others is unknown. D and trimming were read from the DNA, whereas the V and J calls and clone size are those reported in that table. The sample table shows a few hundred thousand clones, and approximately 84% are seen once. Of the sample, roughly 2% falls within the top ten clones.

This clonotype originated in a woman aged 40 to 49 in good health and CMV-seropositive. Sequenced material: PBMCs.

The CDR3 loop reads CASSALVRGNNPYEQYF. The bases read TGTGCCAGCAGTGCCCTCGTCAGGGGTAATAACCCCTACGAGCAGTACTTC. The sequence links TRBV27 to TRBJ2-7; D gene: possibly TRBD1, on 6 matching bases. The junction carries 22 bases between V and J, which are trimmed by 5 bases and 2 bases respectively. CDR1 MNHEY and CDR2 SMNVEV are derived from the germline V gene (reference sequence). The CDR3 contains 17 residues, cysteine and phenylalanine counted. Only the CDR3 DNA is retained, 51 bases long and in frame from the first base.